The present entry profiles one TCR beta chain with its context. Its target is not known. The record originates from a study of cytomegalovirus exposure and HLA in healthy donors. The CDR3 covers 16 residues. With 6 bases removed from V and 5 bases from J, the gap between germline ends came to 19 bases. PCR involved 60 Vbeta and 13 Jbeta primers. Authors' data handling: Around 76 million unique TCR beta chains, 10 million to 14 million shared, were counted in a later analysis. The assay was immunoSEQ multiplex PCR, and TCRdb's table has in-frame clones only and misses some. D and trimming come from the DNA, and the V and J calls and clone size come from that table. The sample carries about 110,000 clones, 65% to 85% recorded once. Overall study findings and caveats: TCR beta V- and J-gene trimming, according to a later analysis, was linked to a missense DCLRE1C variant. Most subjects had HLA-A and HLA-B alleles reportedly predicted accurately by TCR beta sequences.

The chain is built from TRBV6-7 and TRBJ1-4; D is possibly TRBD1 (6 bases). TRBV6-7 is identified as an open reading frame with a role that is uncertain. This sequence was found in a man between 50 and 59 years old in good health and CMV-seronegative. Sequencing input: PBMCs. The CDR3 loop reads CASSRIGGACNEKLFF. The CDR3 DNA reads TGTGCCAGCAGCCGCATAGGGGGGGCCTGCAATGAAAAACTGTTTTTT.